This entry describes one TCR beta chain. The CDR3 is made up of 16 amino acids. Looked up from germline, CDR1 is SGHRS and CDR2 is YFSETQ. V shed 0 bases and J 3 bases; nucleotides not matched to a gene: 9. The entry originates in a study of PD-L1 blockade in urothelial cancer. Turning to the study itself: Each participant's history included 0 to 3 prior chemotherapy regimens.

Sequencing used immunoSEQ multiplex PCR; TCRdb keeps in-frame clones, though not all of them. The data hold about 21,000 clones, with around 90% observed a single time. This sequence joins TRBV5-1 and TRBJ2-7; 7 bases align to TRBD2. The source was PBMCs, collected around atezolizumab (anti-PD-L1) treatment. The receptor's source is a woman aged 55-70 years with urothelial cancer. The CDR3 region has the DNA TGCGCCAGCAGCTTGGGGCCGGGACTAACTTTCTACGAGCAGTACTTC. Translated: CASSLGPGLTFYEQYF.